The rows below give T cell receptor beta chains drawn from one sample of a study of T cell repertoires in aging, cancer and after chemotherapy. Each CDR3 protein is one row after TCRdb ran MiXCR on the multiplex PCR reads. This sample has approximately 10,000 distinct CDR3 sequences, with 38% found just once. Sequences were obtained from blood. These receptors all come from a human donor in good health. The conserved cysteine and the conserved F or W are not part of the CDR3 here. Each record gives: clone size, V gene, CDR3 length, J gene, CDR3 protein. Size tells how often a clone was seen (once, few, many) or the class of an expanded clone, and some rows leave it out.

-,TRBV18,13,TRBJ2-1,ASSPSRAIYNEQF
-,TRBV5-4,16,TRBJ2-7,ASSLGTGGGLGRSEQY
medium-sized,TRBV29-1,10,TRBJ2-4,SVESGKNIQY
few,TRBV6-5,14,TRBJ2-1,ASSSPGRGRYNEQF
medium-sized,TRBV29-1,10,TRBJ2-7,SVEAGTYEQY
-,TRBV29-1,14,TRBJ2-4,SVDGSSGRAKNIQY
-,TRBV6-5,13,TRBJ1-2,ASSARGQTNYGYT
-,TRBV19,12,TRBJ1-2,ASSTRTGVDGYT
-,TRBV6-1,15,TRBJ2-3,ASSESELAAITDTQY
once,TRBV15,13,TRBJ2-7,ATSRGGTSGYEQY
few,TRBV10-3,13,TRBJ2-3,AISDLAGSTDTQY
-,TRBV19,11,TRBJ1-6,ASSRGRNSPLH